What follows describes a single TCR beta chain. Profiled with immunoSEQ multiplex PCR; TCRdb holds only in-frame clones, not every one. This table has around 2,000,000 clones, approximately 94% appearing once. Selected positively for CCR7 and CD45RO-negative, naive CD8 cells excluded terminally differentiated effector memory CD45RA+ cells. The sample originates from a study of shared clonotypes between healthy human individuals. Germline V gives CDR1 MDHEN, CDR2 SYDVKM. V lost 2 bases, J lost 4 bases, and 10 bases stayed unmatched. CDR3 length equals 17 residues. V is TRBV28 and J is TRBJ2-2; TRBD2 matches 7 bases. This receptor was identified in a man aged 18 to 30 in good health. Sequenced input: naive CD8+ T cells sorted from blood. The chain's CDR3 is CASSLRASGARTGELFF. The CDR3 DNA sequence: TGTGCCAGCAGTTTACGGGCCAGCGGGGCCCGCACCGGGGAGCTGTTTTTT.